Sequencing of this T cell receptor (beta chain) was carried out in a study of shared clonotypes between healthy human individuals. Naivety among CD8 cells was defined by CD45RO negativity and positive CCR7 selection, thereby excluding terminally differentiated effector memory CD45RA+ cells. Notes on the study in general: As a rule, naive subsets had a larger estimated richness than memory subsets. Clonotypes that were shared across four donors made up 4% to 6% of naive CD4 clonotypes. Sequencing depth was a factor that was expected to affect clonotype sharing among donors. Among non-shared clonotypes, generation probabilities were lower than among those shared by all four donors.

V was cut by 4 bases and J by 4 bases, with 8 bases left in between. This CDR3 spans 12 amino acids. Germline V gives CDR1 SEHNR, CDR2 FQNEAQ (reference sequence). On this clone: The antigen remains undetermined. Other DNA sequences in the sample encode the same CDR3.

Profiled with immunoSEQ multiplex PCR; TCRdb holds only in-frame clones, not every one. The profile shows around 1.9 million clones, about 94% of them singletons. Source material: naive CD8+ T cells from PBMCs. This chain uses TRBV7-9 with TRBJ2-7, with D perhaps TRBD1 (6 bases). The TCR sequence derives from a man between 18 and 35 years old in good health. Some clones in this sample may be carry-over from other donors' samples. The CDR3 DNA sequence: TGTGCCAGCAGCTCGACAGGTTACGAGCAGTACTTC. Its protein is CASSSTGYEQYF.